This TCR beta chain was sequenced for a study of T cell changes during pregnancy in multiple sclerosis (dated by TCRdb to the late 2010s). At the level of the whole study: The study looked at changes in the T cell repertoire across pregnancy in women with multiple sclerosis.

Concerning this clone: It lacks a known antigen. No per-base quality is available; no much larger clone lies one base away.

Via the germline V gene, CDR1 is KGHSH and CDR2 LQKENI. Including cysteine and phenylalanine, the CDR3 has 16 amino acids. The read is trimmed to its CDR3 DNA, 48 bases read in frame from base 1. V is pared back by 0 bases and J by 4 bases, with 13 bases lying between the germline termini. The library came from the immunoSEQ multiplex PCR assay. TCRdb retrieved this table from immuneACCESS and kept in-frame rearrangements only. Not all clones are present; in checked studies, unresolved V genes account for under half, and no reason is known for the remainder. In this sample the table shows more than 50,000 clones, about nine tenths of which occur a single time. The biggest ten clones account for 3.3% of the sample.

This sample comprised peripheral blood, obtained in the first trimester of pregnancy. The chain couples TRBV18 to TRBJ1-5; no D segment can be confidently identified. The clonotype comes from a female donor in good health, enrolled as a control in a pregnancy study. In nucleotides, the sequence is TGTGCCAGCTCACCACCCGGTAGCGGTACAAATCAGCCCCAGCATTTT. It encodes CASSPPGSGTNQPQHF.